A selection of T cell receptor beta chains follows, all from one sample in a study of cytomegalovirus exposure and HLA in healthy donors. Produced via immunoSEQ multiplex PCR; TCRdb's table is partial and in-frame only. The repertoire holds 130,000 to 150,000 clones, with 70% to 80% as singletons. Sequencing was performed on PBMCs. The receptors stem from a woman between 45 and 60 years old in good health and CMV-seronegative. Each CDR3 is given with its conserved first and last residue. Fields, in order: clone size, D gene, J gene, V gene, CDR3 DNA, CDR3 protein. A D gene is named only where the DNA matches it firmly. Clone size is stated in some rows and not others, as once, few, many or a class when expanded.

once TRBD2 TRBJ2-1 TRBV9 TGTGCCAGCAGCGTACGGGCGGGGGGCGACAATGAGCAGTTCTTC CASSVRAGGDNEQFF
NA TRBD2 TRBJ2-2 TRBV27 TGTGCCAGCAGTTGGCTAGCGGGGGGGCCCGGGGAGCTGTTTTTT CASSWLAGGPGELFF
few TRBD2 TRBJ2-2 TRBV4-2 TGTGCCAGCAGCCAAGGACTAGCTAGCGGGGAGCTGTTTTTT CASSQGLASGELFF
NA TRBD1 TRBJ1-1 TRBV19 TGTGCCAGTAGTAGAGACAGGGAGGCCACTGAAGCTTTCTTT CASSRDREATEAFF
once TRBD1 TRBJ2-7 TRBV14 TGTGCCAGCAGCCAGCCCACCGGGACAGGGTCGCGACAGTACTTC CASSQPTGTGSRQYF
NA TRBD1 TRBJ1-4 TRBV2 TGTGCCAGCAGTCGGGACAGGGGTAATGAAAAACTGTTTTTT CASSRDRGNEKLFF
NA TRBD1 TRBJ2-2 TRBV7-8 TGTGCCAGCAGCTCTAGCCCCGGGACAGGGGTCGGGGAGCTGTTTTTT CASSSSPGTGVGELFF
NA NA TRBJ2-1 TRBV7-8 TGTGCCAGCAGCCGGACTGCCGGAGAGCAGTTCTTC CASSRTAGEQFF
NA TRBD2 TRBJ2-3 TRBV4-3 TGCGCCAGCAGCAAGACCCTAGCGGGGGGTTCAGATACGCAGTATTTT CASSKTLAGGSDTQYF
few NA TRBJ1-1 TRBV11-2 TGTGCCAGCAGCTTAAGGGGGGGACTGAACACTGAAGCTTTCTTT CASSLRGGLNTEAFF
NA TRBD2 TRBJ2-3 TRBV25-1 TGTGCCAGCGGGGGGGGGATCTCCGACCCTGTGGATACGCAGTATTTT CASGGGISDPVDTQYF
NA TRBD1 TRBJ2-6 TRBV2 TGTGCCAGCCGGGCCGGGACAGGCTCTGGGGCCAACGTCCTGACTTTC CASRAGTGSGANVLTF
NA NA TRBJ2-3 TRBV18 TGTGCCAGCTCACCATATCCCGGCACAGATACGCAGTATTTT CASSPYPGTDTQYF
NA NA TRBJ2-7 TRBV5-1 TGCGCCAGCAGCACGAACAGGGATGACTACGAGCAGTACTTC CASSTNRDDYEQYF
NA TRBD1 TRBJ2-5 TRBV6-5 TGTGCCAGCAGTCAGGGGGCCAGGGAGACCCAGTACTTC CASSQGARETQYF
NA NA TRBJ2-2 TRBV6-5 TGTGCCAGCAGTTACTCATCAGGGCAGCGAGTGGAGCTGTTTTTT CASSYSSGQRVELFF
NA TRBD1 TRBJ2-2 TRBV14 TGTGCCAGCAGCCAATCCCCCCGGACAGGCAACACCGGGGAGCTGTTTTTT CASSQSPRTGNTGELFF
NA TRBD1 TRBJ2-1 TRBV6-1 TGTGCCAGCAGTGAAGCCACCGGGACAGGGGGTCACAATGAGCAGTTCTTC CASSEATGTGGHNEQFF
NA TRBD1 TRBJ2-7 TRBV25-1 TGTGCCAGCAGTGACACCGGGACAGGGGCCCCCTACGAGCAGTACTTC CASSDTGTGAPYEQYF
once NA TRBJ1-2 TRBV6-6 TGTGCCAGCAGTTACGCCCAGGATCTCGTAGTCTTC CASSYAQDLVVF
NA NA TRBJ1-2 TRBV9 TGTGCCAGCCGCCAAACCGCTCTGGGGGGAGCTAACTATGGCTACACCTTC CASRQTALGGANYGYTF
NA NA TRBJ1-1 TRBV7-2 TGTGCCAGCAGCGCTATGGGCGACGGCAACACTGAAGCTTTCTTT CASSAMGDGNTEAFF
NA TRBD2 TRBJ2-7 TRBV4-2 TGTGCCAGCAGCCAAGATACCGTACTAGCGGGGGGGTCCTACGAGCAGTACTTC CASSQDTVLAGGSYEQYF
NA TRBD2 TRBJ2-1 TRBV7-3 TGTGCCAGCAGCTTAGTAGCGGGGGGGCCAGATGAGCAGTTCTTC CASSLVAGGPDEQFF
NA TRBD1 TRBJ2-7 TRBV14 TGTGCCAGCAGCCTCGACTTATTCACAGGGGATCCCTACGAGCAGTACTTC CASSLDLFTGDPYEQYF
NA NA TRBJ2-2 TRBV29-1 TGCAGCGTTGGGTCTACCGGGACTTCGAACACCGGGGAGCTGTTTTTT CSVGSTGTSNTGELFF
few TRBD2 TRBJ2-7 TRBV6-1 TGTGCCAGCAGTGAACTAGCGGGGGGCTCCTACGAGCAGTACTTC CASSELAGGSYEQYF
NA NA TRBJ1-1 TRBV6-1 TGTGCCAGCTTGAGCAGGGTCACTGAAGCTTTCTTT CASLSRVTEAFF
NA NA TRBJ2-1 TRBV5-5 TGTGCCAGCAGCTTGGATGCCACTCCCTGGGAGCAGTTCTTC CASSLDATPWEQFF
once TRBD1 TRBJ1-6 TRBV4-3 TGCGCCAGCAGCCCCTCTCCGGGACAGGGGAATTCACCCCTCCACTTT CASSPSPGQGNSPLHF
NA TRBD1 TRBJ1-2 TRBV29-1 TGCAGCACTGGACAGGCGTATGGCTACACCTTC CSTGQAYGYTF
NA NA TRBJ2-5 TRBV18 TGTGCCAGCTCCCAATACGGGGGAGAGACCCAGTACTTC CASSQYGGETQYF
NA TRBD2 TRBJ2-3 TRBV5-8 TGTGCCAGCAGTCGGGACTACTCCACAGATACGCAGTATTTT CASSRDYSTDTQYF
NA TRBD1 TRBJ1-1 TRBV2 TGTGCCAGCAGTGACCCTTATGTGCGGGGACAGGGGGTTTCTGAAGCTTTCTTT CASSDPYVRGQGVSEAFF
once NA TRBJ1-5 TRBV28 TGTGCCAGCACCCCGAGGGGGACGGGAAGCAATCAGCCCCAGCATTTT CASTPRGTGSNQPQHF
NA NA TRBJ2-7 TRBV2 TGTGCCAGCAGGACCTCCCTGACAGCAGCCTACGAGCAGTACTTC CASRTSLTAAYEQYF
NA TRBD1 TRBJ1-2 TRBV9 TGTGCCAGCAGCGTAGATTTCCGGACAGGGGGCTTCTATGGCTACACCTTC CASSVDFRTGGFYGYTF
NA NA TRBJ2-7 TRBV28 TGTGCCAGCAGTTTATTTAAAGAGCAGTACTTC CASSLFKEQYF
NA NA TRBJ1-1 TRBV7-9 TGTGCCAGCAGCCCTCAAGGGGACACTGAAGCTTTCTTT CASSPQGDTEAFF
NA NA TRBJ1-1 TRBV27 TGTGCCAGCAGTTTATTCGGCAGGGCGAACACTGAAGCTTTCTTT CASSLFGRANTEAFF
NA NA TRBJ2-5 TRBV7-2 TGTGCCAGCCGAACTAGCTTTGAAGAGACCCAGTACTTC CASRTSFEETQYF
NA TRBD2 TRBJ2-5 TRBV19 TGTGCCAGTACCGGCGGGGGAAGGGAGACCCAGTACTTC CASTGGGRETQYF
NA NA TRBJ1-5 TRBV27 TGTGCCAGCAGTTTAGGCAGGGGCGTTTTTCAGCCCCAGCATTTT CASSLGRGVFQPQHF
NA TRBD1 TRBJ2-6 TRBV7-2 TGTGCCAGCAGGCGGGACAGGGGGGGCTCTGGGGCCAACGTCCTGACTTTC CASRRDRGGSGANVLTF
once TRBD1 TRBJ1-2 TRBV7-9 TGTGCCAGCAGCAACCAACGGACAGGGGAGAATGGCTACACCTTC CASSNQRTGENGYTF
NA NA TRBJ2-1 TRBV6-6 TGTGCCAGCAGGGCTTTTGCATCCTACAATGAGCAGTTCTTC CASRAFASYNEQFF
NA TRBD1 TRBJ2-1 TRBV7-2 TGTGCCAGCAGCCCAGGGACAGGGGGATATGACGCTGAGCAGTTCTTC CASSPGTGGYDAEQFF
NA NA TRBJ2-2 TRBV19 TGTGCCAGTAGTATGACCTTCCCAGGGATAAACGGGGAGCTGTTTTTT CASSMTFPGINGELFF
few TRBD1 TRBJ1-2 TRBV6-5 TGTGCCAGCAGTTACACCCTAGGACAGGGGGGTGGCTACACCTTC CASSYTLGQGGGYTF